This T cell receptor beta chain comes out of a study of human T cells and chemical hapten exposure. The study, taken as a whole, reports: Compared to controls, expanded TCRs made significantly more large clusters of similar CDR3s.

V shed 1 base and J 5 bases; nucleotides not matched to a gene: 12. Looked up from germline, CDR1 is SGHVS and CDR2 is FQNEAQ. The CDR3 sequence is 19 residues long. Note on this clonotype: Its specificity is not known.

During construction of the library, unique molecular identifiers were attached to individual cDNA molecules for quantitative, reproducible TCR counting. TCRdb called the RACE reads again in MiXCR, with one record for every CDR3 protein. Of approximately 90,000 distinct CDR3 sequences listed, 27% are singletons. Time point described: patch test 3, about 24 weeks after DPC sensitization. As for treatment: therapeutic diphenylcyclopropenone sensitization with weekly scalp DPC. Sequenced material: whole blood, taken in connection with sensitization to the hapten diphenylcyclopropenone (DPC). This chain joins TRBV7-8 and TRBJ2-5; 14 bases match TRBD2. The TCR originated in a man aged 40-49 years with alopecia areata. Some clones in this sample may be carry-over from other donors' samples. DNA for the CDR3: TGTGCCAGCAGCTTAGATAGGGGATTGGGACTAGCGGGAGTGGAGACCCAGTACTTC. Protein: CASSLDRGLGLAGVETQYF. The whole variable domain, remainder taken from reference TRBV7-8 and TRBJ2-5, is GAGVSQSPRYKVAKRGQDVALRCDPISGHVSLFWYQQALGQGPEFLTYFQNEAQLDKSGLPSDRFFAERPEGSVSTLKIQRTQQEDSAVYLCASSLDRGLGLAGVETQYFGPGTRLLVL.